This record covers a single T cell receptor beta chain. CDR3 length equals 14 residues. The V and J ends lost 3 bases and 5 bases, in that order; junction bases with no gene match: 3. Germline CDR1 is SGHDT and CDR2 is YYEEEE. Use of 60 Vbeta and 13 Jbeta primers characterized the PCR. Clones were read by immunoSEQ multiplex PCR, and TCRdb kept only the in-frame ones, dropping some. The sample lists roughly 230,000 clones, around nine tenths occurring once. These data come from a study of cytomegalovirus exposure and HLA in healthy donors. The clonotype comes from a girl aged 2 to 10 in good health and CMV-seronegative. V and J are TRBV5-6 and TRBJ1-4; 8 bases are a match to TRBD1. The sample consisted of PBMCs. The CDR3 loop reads CASSWGQENEKLFF. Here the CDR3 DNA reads TGTGCCAGCAGCTGGGGACAGGAAAATGAAAAACTGTTTTTT.